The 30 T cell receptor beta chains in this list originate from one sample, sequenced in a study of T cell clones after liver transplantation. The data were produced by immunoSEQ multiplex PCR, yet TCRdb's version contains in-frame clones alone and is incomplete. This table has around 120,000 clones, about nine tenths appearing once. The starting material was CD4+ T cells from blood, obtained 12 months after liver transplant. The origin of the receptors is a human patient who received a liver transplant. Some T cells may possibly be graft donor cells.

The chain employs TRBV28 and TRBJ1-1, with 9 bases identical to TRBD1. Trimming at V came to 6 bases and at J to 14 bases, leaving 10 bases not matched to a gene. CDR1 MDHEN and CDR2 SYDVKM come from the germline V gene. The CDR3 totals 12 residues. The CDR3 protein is CASSLRTGGRFF. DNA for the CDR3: TGTGCCAGCAGCTTACGCACAGGGGGCCGATTCTTT. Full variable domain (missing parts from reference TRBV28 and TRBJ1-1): DVKVTQSSRYLVKRTGEKVFLECVQDMDHENMFWYRQDPGLGLRLIYFSYDVKMKEKGDIPEGYSVSREKKERFSLILESASTNQTSMYLCASSLRTGGRFFGQGTRLTVV.

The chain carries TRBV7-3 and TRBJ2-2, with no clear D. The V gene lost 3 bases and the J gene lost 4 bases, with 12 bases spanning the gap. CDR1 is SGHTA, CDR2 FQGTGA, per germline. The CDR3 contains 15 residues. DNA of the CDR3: TGTGCCAGCAGCTTTGACTCCCCGGGCACCGGGGAGCTGTTTTTT. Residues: CASSFDSPGTGELFF.

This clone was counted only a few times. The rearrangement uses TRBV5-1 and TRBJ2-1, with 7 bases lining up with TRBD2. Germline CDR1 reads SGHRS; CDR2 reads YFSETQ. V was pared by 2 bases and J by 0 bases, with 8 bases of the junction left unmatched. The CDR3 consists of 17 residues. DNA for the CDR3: TGCGCCAGCAGCTTTACTACTAGCGCGGACTCCTACAATGAGCAGTTCTTC. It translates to CASSFTTSADSYNEQFF.

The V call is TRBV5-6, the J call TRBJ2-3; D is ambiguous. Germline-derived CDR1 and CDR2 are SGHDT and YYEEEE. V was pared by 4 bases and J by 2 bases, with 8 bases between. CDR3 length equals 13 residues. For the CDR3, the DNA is TGTGCCAGCAGCGAACAAAACACAGATACGCAGTATTTT. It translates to CASSEQNTDTQYF.

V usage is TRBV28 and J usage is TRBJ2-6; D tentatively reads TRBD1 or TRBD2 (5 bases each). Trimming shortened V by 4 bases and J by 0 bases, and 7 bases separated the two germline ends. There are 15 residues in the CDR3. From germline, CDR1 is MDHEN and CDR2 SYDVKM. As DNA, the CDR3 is TGTGCCAGCAGTTCCGGGGCCTCTGGGGCCAACGTCCTGACTTTC. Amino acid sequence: CASSSGASGANVLTF.

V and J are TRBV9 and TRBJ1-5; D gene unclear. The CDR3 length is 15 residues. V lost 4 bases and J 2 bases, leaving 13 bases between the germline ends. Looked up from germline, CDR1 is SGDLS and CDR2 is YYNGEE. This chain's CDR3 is CASSRSSEGNQPQHF. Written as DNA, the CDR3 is TGTGCCAGCAGCCGGTCTTCTGAGGGCAATCAGCCCCAGCATTTT.

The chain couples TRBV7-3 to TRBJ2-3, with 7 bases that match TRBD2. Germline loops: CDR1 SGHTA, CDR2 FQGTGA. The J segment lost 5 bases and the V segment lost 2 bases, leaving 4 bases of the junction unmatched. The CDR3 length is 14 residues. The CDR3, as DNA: TGTGCCAGCAGCTTAGGCGGGAGAAAAGATACGCAGTATTTT. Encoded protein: CASSLGGRKDTQYF.

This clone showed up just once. The CDR3 here is CATSSSPRTTDTQYF. In DNA form, the CDR3 reads TGTGCCACCAGCAGTAGCCCCAGAACCACAGATACGCAGTATTTT. J is TRBJ2-3 and V is TRBV15; D gene uncertain. With 3 bases removed from V and 2 bases from J, the gap between germline ends came to 12 bases. The CDR3 loop spans 15 amino acids. CDR1 LNHNV and CDR2 YYDKDF come from the germline V gene (reference sequence).

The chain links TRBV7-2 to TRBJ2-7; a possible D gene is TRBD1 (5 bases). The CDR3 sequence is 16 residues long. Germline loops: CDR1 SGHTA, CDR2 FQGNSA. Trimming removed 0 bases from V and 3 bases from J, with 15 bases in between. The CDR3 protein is CASSLAPSTAIYEQYF. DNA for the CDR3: TGTGCCAGCAGCTTAGCCCCCTCGACAGCTATCTACGAGCAGTACTTC.

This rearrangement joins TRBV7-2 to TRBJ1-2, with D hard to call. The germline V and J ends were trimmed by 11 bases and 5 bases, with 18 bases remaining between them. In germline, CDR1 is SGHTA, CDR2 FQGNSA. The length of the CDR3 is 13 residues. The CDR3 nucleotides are TGTGCCGGCGCACAAGGCAGTGAATATGGCTACACCTTC. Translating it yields CAGAQGSEYGYTF.

CDR3 sequence reads: CASSYSGQGGGYTF. In DNA, the CDR3 is TGTGCCAGCAGTTACTCGGGACAGGGAGGCGGCTACACCTTC. The chain joins TRBV27 to TRBJ1-2, with 9 bases aligning to TRBD1. The germline V gene encodes CDR1 MNHEY and CDR2 SMNVEV (reference sequence). V shed 4 bases and J 8 bases; nucleotides not matched to a gene: 8. The CDR3 extends over 14 amino acids.

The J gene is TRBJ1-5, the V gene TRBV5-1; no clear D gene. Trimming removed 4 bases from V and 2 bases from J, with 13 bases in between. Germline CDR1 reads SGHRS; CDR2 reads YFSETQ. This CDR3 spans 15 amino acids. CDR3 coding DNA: TGCGCCAGCAGCCCCTCGTCAGGTCGCAATCAGCCCCAGCATTTT. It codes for CASSPSSGRNQPQHF.

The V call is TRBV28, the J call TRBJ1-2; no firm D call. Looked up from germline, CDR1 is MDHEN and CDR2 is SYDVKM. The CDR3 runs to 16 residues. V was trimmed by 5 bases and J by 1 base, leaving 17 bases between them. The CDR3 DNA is TGTGCCAGCAGTGCCCTTCCCTTGCAGCTTAACTATGGCTACACCTTC. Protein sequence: CASSALPLQLNYGYTF.

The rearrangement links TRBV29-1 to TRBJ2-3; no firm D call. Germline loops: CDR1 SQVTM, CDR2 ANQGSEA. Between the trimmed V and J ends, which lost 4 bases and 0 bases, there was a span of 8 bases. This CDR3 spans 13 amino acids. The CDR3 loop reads CSVVESSTDTQYF. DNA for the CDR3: TGCAGCGTTGTGGAGTCTAGCACAGATACGCAGTATTTT.

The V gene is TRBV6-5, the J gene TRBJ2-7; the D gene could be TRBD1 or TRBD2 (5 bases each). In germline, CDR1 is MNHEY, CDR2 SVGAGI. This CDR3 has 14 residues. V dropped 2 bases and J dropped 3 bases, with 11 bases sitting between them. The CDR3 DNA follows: TGTGCCAGCAGTTACCCAGGGAGAAGCTACGAGCAGTACTTC. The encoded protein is CASSYPGRSYEQYF.

DNA for the CDR3: TGTGCCAGCCGAAAGGGAGGGGTAGCGGGAGCCTACGAGCAGTACTTC. Translated, it gives CASRKGGVAGAYEQYF. The chain has TRBV27 and TRBJ2-7, with TRBD2 matching 9 bases. The junction had 13 bases not matched to a gene; V was cut back by 8 bases and J by 2 bases. Looked up from germline, CDR1 is MNHEY and CDR2 is SMNVEV (reference sequence). This CDR3 has 16 residues.

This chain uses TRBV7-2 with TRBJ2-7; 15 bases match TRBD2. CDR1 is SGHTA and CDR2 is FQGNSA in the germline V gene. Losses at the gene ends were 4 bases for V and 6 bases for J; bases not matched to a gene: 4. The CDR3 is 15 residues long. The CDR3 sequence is CASSSSGLAGGEQYF. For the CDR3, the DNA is TGTGCCAGCAGCTCTTCGGGACTAGCGGGAGGCGAGCAGTACTTC.

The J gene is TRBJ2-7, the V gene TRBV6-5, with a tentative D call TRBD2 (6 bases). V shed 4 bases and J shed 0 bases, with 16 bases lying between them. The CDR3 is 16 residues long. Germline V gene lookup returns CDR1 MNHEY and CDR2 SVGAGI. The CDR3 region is CASSSPRLAASYEQYF. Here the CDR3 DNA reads TGTGCCAGCAGTTCCCCACGGTTAGCGGCCTCCTACGAGCAGTACTTC.

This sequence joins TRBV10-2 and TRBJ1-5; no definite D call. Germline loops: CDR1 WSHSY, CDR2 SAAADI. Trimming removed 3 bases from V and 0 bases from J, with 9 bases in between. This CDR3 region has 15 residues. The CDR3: CASSDLGYSNQPQHF. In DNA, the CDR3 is TGCGCCAGCAGTGATTTGGGCTATAGCAATCAGCCCCAGCATTTT.

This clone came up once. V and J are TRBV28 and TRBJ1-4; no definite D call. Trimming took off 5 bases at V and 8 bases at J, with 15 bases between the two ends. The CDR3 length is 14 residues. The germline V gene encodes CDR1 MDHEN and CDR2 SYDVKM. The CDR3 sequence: CASSPPPRREKLFF. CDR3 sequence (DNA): TGTGCCAGCAGTCCACCCCCTCGGAGGGAAAAACTGTTTTTT.

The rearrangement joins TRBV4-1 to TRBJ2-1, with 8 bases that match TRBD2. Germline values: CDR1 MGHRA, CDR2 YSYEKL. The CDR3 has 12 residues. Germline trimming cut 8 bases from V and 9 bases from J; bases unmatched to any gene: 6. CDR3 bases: TGCGCCAGCCCCGGGGGGGGCGGTGAGCAGTTCTTC. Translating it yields CASPGGGGEQFF.

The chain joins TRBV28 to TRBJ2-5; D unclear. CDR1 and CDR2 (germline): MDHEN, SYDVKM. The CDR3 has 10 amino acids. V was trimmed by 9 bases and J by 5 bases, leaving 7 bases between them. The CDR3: CASMGETQYF. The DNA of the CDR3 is TGTGCCAGTATGGGGGAGACCCAGTACTTC.

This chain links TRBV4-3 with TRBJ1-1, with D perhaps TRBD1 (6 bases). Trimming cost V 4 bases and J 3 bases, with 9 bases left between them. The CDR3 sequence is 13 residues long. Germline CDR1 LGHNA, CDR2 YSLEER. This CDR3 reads CASSRRQDTEAFF. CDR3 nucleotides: TGCGCCAGCAGCCGTAGACAGGACACTGAAGCTTTCTTT.

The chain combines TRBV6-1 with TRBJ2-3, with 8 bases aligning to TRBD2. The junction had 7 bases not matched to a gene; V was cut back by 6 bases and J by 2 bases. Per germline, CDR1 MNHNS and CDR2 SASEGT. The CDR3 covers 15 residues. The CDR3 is CASSTGRAITDTQYF. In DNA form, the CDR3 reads TGTGCCAGCAGCACCGGGAGGGCAATCACAGATACGCAGTATTTT.

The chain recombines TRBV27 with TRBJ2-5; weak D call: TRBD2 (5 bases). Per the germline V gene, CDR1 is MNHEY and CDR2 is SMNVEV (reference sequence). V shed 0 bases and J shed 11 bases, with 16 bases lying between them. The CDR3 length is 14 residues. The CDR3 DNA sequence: TGTGCCAGCAGTTTATCATTCCCAGAGAGGGTGCAGTACTTC. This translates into CASSLSFPERVQYF.

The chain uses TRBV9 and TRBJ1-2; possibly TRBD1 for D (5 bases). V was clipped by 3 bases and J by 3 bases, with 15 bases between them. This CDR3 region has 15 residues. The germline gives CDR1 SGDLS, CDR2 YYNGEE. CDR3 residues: CASSDLIGTDYGYTF. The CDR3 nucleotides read TGTGCCAGCAGCGACCTAATCGGGACGGACTATGGCTACACCTTC.

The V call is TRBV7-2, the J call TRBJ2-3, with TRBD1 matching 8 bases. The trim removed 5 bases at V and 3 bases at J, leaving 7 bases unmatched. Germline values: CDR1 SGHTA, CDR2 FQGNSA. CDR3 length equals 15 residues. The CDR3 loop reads CASSIRQGRTDTQYF. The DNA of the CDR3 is TGTGCCAGCAGCATTAGACAGGGGCGTACAGATACGCAGTATTTT.

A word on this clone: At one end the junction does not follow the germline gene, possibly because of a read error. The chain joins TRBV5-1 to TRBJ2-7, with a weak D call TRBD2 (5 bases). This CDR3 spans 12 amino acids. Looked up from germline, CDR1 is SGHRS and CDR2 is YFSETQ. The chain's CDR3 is CASRLDLSEQYF. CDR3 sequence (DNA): TGCGCCAGCAGATTGGACTTGAGCGAGCAGTACTTC. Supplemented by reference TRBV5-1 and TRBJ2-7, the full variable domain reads KAGVTQTPRYLIKTRGQQVTLSCSPISGHRSVSWYQQTPGQGLQFLFEYFSETQRNKGNFPGRFSGRQFSNSRSEMNVSTLELGDSALYLCASRLDLSEQYFGPGTRLTVT.

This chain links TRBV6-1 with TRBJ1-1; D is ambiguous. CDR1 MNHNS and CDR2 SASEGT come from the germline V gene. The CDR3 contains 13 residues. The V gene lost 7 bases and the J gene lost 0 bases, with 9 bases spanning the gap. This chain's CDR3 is CASTSWVNTEAFF. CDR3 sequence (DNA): TGTGCCAGCACCTCCTGGGTGAACACTGAAGCTTTCTTT.

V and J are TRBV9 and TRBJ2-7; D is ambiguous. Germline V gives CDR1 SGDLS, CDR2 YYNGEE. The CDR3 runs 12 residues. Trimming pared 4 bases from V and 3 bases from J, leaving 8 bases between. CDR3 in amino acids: CASSSSGYEQYF. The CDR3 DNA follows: TGTGCCAGCAGCTCCTCCGGCTACGAGCAGTACTTC.